This T cell receptor (beta chain) was obtained from a study of regulatory T cells in long-lasting Graves disease. Germline V gene data show CDR1 as WSHSY and CDR2 as SAAADI. The CDR3 sequence is 19 residues long. V dropped 3 bases and J dropped 7; count of bases not matched to a gene: 17. iRepertoire HTBI primers and Arm-PCR of CDR3 regions built TCR beta libraries. TCRdb re-called the multiplex PCR reads with MiXCR, one entry per CDR3 protein. The data hold almost 450,000 distinct CDR3 sequences, with about a sixth observed a single time. Documented time point: newly diagnosed GD, antithyroid drugs for less than 3 months. RNA from PBMCs was the source of the TCR library. Overall study findings and caveats: Gene preferences differed: TRBV28, TRBJ1-2, TRBJ2-5 in persistent cases. Study was limited to peripheral blood, excluding thyroid tissue.

The table lists this clonotype with a count of one. Its antigen is not known. Another study also made use of these data, one on T cells in Graves' hyperthyroidism and ophthalmopathy.

This sequence was found in a woman in her twenties or thirties with Graves disease. The chain has TRBV10-2 and TRBJ2-3; TRBD2 agrees at 12 bases. This material consisted of peripheral blood mononuclear cells (PBMCs), taken at new diagnosis, from a patient treated with antithyroid drugs. CDR3 region: CASSDTSGRSTRTPNTQYF. CDR3 DNA: TGCGCCAGCAGTGACACTAGCGGGAGGTCGACCAGAACCCCGAATACGCAGTATTTT.